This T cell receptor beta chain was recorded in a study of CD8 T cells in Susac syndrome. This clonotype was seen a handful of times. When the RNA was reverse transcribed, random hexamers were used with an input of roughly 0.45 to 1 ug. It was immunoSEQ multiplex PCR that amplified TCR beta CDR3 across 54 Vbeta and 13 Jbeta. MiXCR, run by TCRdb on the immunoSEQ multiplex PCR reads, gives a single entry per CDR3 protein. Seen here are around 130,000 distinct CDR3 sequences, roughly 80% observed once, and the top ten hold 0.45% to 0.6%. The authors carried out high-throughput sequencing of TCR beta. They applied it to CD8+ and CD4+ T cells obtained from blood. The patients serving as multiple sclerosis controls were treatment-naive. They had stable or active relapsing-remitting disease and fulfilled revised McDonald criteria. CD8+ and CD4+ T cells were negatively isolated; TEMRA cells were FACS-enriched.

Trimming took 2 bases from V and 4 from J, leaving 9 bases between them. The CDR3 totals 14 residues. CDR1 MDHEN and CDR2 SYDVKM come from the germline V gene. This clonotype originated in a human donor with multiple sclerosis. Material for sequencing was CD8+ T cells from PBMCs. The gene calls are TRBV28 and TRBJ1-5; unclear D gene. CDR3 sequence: CASSLKVRNQPQHF. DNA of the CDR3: TGTGCCAGCAGTTTAAAGGTCAGAAATCAGCCCCAGCATTTT.